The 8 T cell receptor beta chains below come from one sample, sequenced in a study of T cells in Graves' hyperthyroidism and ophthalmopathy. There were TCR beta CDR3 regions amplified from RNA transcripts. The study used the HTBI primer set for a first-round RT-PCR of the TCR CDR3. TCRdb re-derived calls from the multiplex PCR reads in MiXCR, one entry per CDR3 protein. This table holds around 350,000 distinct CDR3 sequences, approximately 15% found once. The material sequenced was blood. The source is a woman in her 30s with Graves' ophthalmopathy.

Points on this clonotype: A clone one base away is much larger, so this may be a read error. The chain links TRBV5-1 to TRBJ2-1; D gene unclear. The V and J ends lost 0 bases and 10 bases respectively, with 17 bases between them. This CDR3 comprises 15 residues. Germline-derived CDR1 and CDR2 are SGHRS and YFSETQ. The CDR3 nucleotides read TGCGCCAGCAGCTTGGGGACCGATTTCTCCTACGAGCAGTTCTTC. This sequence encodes CASSLGTDFSYEQFF.

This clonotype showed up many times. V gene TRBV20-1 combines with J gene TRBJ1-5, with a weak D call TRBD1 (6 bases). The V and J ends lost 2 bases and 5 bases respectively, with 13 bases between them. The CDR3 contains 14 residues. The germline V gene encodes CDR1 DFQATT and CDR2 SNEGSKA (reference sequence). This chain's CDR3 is CSARSGGRYQPQHF. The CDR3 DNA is TGCAGTGCTAGAAGTGGGGGGCGTTATCAGCCCCAGCATTTT.

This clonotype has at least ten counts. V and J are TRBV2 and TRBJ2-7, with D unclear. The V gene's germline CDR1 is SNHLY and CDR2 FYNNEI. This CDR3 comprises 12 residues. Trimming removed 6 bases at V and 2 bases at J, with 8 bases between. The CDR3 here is CASRGSTYEQYF. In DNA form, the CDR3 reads TGTGCCAGCAGGGGTAGTACCTACGAGCAGTACTTC.

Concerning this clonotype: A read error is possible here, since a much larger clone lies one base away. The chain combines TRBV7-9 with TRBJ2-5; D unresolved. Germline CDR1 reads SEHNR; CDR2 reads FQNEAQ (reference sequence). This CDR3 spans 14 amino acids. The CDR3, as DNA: TGTGCCATCAGCCGAATGGACGTATCGGAGACCCAGTACTTC. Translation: CAISRMDVSETQYF.

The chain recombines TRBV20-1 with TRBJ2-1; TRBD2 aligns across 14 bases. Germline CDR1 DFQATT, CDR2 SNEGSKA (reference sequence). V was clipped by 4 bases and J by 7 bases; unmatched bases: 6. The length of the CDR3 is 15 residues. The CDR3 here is CSAKGTSGGRNEQFF. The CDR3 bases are TGCAGTGCTAAAGGGACTAGCGGGGGCAGAAATGAGCAGTTCTTC.

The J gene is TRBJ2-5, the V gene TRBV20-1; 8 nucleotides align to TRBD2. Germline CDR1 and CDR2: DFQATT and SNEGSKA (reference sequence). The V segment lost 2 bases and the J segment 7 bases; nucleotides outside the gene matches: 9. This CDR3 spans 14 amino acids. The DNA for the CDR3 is TGCAGTGCTAGATATAGCGGGGCAAAGGGGACCCAGTACTTC. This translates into CSARYSGAKGTQYF.

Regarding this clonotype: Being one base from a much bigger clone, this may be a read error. CDR3 bases: TGTACCAGCAGTCCCCTTTGGGGGGGCAGCACAGATACGCAGTATTTT. Residues: CTSSPLWGGSTDTQYF. This sequence joins TRBV27 and TRBJ2-3; a weak D match, TRBD2 (7 bases). Per germline, CDR1 MNHEY and CDR2 SMNVEV (reference sequence). CDR3 size: 16 residues.

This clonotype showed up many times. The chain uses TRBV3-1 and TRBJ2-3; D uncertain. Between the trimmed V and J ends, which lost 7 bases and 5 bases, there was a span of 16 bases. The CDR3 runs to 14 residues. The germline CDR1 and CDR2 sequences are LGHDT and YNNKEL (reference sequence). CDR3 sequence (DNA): TGTGCCAGCACTACCAGTGGTAGGTTAGATACGCAGTATTTT. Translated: CASTTSGRLDTQYF.